This T cell receptor beta chain was documented in a study of blood T cell repertoires in COVID-19. Repertoires were generated with immunoSEQ multiplex PCR, while TCRdb's copy carries only in-frame clones and drops some. The sample holds about 230,000 clones; around 80% are singletons and the top ten take 1.3%. Germline V CDR1 and CDR2: SGHRS, YFSETQ. V was trimmed by 1 base and J by 0 bases, leaving 12 bases between them. The CDR3 totals 16 residues. The gene calls are TRBV5-1 and TRBJ2-3; D is perhaps TRBD1 (5 bases). What was sequenced was peripheral blood. This TCR derives from a woman aged 25 to 39 with COVID-19, enrolled during active disease. The CDR3 spells CASSLIQASSTDTQYF. As DNA, the CDR3 is TGCGCCAGCAGCTTGATACAGGCCTCTAGCACAGATACGCAGTATTTT.